One sample yielded the 26 T cell receptor beta chains listed below, sequenced in a study of cytomegalovirus exposure and HLA in healthy donors (dated by TCRdb to the late 2010s). Libraries were constructed by the immunoSEQ multiplex PCR assay. A mixture of 60 forward primers for TCR Vbeta segments and 13 reverse primers for TCR Jbeta segments was used in the multiplex PCR. The table was pulled from immuneACCESS by TCRdb, which kept in-frame rearrangements only. Such tables lose some clones; where checked, under half of the loss comes from unresolved V genes, and the rest has no known cause. For this sample the table gives about 230,000 clones, of which around 80% were detected only once. The ten largest clones add up to under 0.6% of the sample. The sample was PBMCs. The receptor set was obtained from a boy between 10 and 17 years old in good health and CMV-seronegative.

Of note for this clone: Other DNA sequences of this sample code for an identical CDR3. This sequence joins TRBV11-2 and TRBJ1-1; D call uncertain. CDR1 and CDR2 from the germline V gene are SGHAT and FQNNGV. CDR3 length equals 13 residues. Deletions cut 2 bases from V and 0 bases from J, with 4 bases between. The CDR3 spells CASSLRVNTEAFF. DNA for the CDR3: TGTGCCAGCAGCTTACGGGTGAACACTGAAGCTTTCTTT.

This clone was picked up a small number of times. The chain is built from TRBV5-4 and TRBJ1-4, with D possibly matching TRBD1 (5 bases). CDR3 length equals 12 residues. Germline V CDR1 and CDR2: SGHNT, YYREEE (reference sequence). Trimming took off 2 bases at V and 7 bases at J, with 6 bases between the two ends. The CDR3, as DNA: TGTGCCAGCAGCTTTGGGGCTGAAAAACTGTTTTTT. Its translation is CASSFGAEKLFF. Looking up the rest from reference TRBV5-4 and TRBJ1-4 gives the full variable domain: ETGVTQSPTHLIKTRGQQVTLRCSSQSGHNTVSWYQQALGQGPQFIFQYYREEENGRGNFPPRFSGLQFPNYSSELNVNALELDDSALYLCASSFGAEKLFFGSGTQLSVL.

The rearrangement uses TRBV2 and TRBJ1-1; maybe TRBD1 (6 bases). V was cut by 7 bases and J by 6 bases, with 15 bases left in between. From germline, CDR1 is SNHLY and CDR2 FYNNEI. The CDR3 spans 13 residues. The CDR3 is CASMQQGSAEAFF. CDR3 coding DNA: TGTGCCAGCATGCAACAGGGATCCGCTGAAGCTTTCTTT.

The CDR3 coding sequence is TGCGCCAGCAGCCCCACAATCACCTACGAGCAGTACTTC. It translates to CASSPTITYEQYF. The chain links TRBV5-1 to TRBJ2-7; D uncertain. The V gene's germline CDR1 is SGHRS and CDR2 YFSETQ. CDR3 length: 13 residues. V lost 4 bases to trimming and J lost 2 bases, with 10 bases between them.

The chain couples TRBV13 to TRBJ2-7, with TRBD1 matching over 8 bases. Germline loops: CDR1 PRHDT, CDR2 FYEKMQ (reference sequence). V gave up 5 bases and J gave up 7 bases; unmatched junction bases: 13. CDR3 length equals 15 residues. CDR3 residues: CASSPGTGWGGEQYF. CDR3 DNA sequence: TGTGCCAGCAGCCCTGGGACAGGTTGGGGCGGGGAGCAGTACTTC.

This clone appeared a few times. The J gene is TRBJ1-3, the V gene TRBV6-1, with unresolved D. Trimming cost V 2 bases and J 0 bases, with 8 bases left between them. Germline CDR1 and CDR2: MNHNS and SASEGT. The CDR3 consists of 15 residues. In DNA form, the CDR3 reads TGTGCCAGCAGTGAATTATTCTTCTCTGGAAACACCATATATTTT. The encoded protein is CASSELFFSGNTIYF.

This chain uses TRBV5-1 with TRBJ2-2; maybe TRBD2 (6 bases). The CDR3 has 17 amino acids. Germline V gives CDR1 SGHRS, CDR2 YFSETQ. The V end lost 0 bases, the J end lost 5 bases, and 17 bases lay between the germline ends. CDR3 coding DNA: TGCGCCAGCAGCTTGGATGCTGCGGGGACCCGGACCGGGGAGCTGTTTTTT. As protein: CASSLDAAGTRTGELFF.

This sequence joins TRBV30 and TRBJ2-7; TRBD1 matches at 8 bases. This CDR3 spans 14 amino acids. The V and J ends lost 4 bases and 1 base, in that order; junction bases with no gene match: 6. Germline CDR1 and CDR2: GTSNPN and SVGIG (reference sequence). The CDR3 DNA is TGTGCCTGGATAGGGACAGGCGAGTCCTACGAGCAGTACTTC. Encoded protein: CAWIGTGESYEQYF. Full variable domain (missing parts from reference TRBV30 and TRBJ2-7): SQTIHQWPATLVQPVGSPLSLECTVEGTSNPNLYWYRQAAGRGLQLLFYSVGIGQISSEVPQNLSASRPQDRQFILSSKKLLLSDSGFYLCAWIGTGESYEQYFGPGTRLTVT.

The V and J genes are TRBV14 and TRBJ2-1; 15 positions agree with TRBD2. CDR3 length: 18 amino acids. Germline CDR1 is SGHDN and CDR2 is FVKESK. With 4 bases clipped from V and 9 bases from J, the junction kept 13 bases outside the gene matches. CDR3 region: CASSLPWGTSGRTTEQFF. CDR3 nucleotide sequence: TGTGCCAGCAGCCTGCCATGGGGGACTAGCGGGAGGACAACTGAGCAGTTCTTC.

V gene TRBV11-2 combines with J gene TRBJ2-7, with D possibly TRBD2 on 6 matching bases. Trimming took 1 base from V and 4 from J, leaving 8 bases between them. This CDR3 comprises 13 residues. Germline lookup yields CDR1 SGHAT and CDR2 FQNNGV. For the CDR3, the DNA is TGTGCCAGCAGCTTAGTAGGAGGGTACGAGCAGTACTTC. The encoded protein is CASSLVGGYEQYF.

This clone has more than one count but fewer than ten. This chain joins TRBV14 and TRBJ2-7, with D possibly being TRBD2 (5 bases). Germline V CDR1 and CDR2: SGHDN, FVKESK. Deletions cut 1 base from V and 6 bases from J, with 10 bases between. This CDR3 region has 13 residues. The CDR3 nucleotides are TGTGCCAGCAGCCAAGGGACTTCCCCCGAGCAGTACTTC. This codes for CASSQGTSPEQYF.

The sample holds a few counts of this clone. This sequence joins TRBV5-4 and TRBJ2-7; D is uncertain. The V gene's germline CDR1 is SGHNT and CDR2 YYREEE (reference sequence). The V end lost 1 base, the J end lost 2 bases, and 13 bases lay between the germline ends. CDR3 length equals 15 residues. The CDR3 nucleotides are TGTGCCAGCAGCTTGTCGAGTCAAAGTACCTACGAGCAGTACTTC. As protein: CASSLSSQSTYEQYF.

V usage is TRBV6-6 and J usage is TRBJ1-1; TRBD1 aligns across 8 bases. Looked up from germline, CDR1 is MNHNY and CDR2 is SVGAGI (reference sequence). The CDR3 spans 14 residues. V lost 0 bases and J lost 7; bases outside the gene matches: 4. CDR3 sequence: CASSYSQGAFEAFF. Written as DNA, the CDR3 is TGTGCCAGCAGTTACTCGCAGGGGGCTTTTGAAGCTTTCTTT.

The chain uses TRBV6-1 and TRBJ1-1, with TRBD1 as a possible D gene (6 bases). CDR1 MNHNS and CDR2 SASEGT come from the germline V gene. The V end was cut by 7 bases, the J end by 1 base, with 10 bases between. The CDR3 has 13 amino acids. CDR3 in DNA: TGTGCCAGCATCTTGGACAGGAACACTGAAGCTTTCTTT. Protein product: CASILDRNTEAFF.

This clone has only a few counts. V gene TRBV19 combines with J gene TRBJ1-1, with D hard to call. This CDR3 region has 12 residues. Trimming stripped 7 bases from V and 7 bases from J, with 13 bases between. The germline V gene encodes CDR1 LNHDA and CDR2 SQIVND (reference sequence). The CDR3 region is CASKSYPREAFF. The CDR3 DNA reads as TGTGCCAGTAAATCCTATCCCCGTGAAGCTTTCTTT.

The chain has TRBV7-9 and TRBJ1-2; unclear D gene. Germline-derived CDR1 and CDR2 are SEHNR and FQNEAQ (reference sequence). The CDR3 length is 14 residues. Between the trimmed V and J ends, which lost 1 base and 1 base, there was a span of 7 bases. The CDR3 bases are TGTGCCAGCAGCTTAGTAGTGAGTAACTATGGCTACACCTTC. Translation gives CASSLVVSNYGYTF.

The rearrangement links TRBV9 to TRBJ1-3, with D unclear. The V end was cut by 3 bases, the J end by 4 bases, with 5 bases between. Looked up from germline, CDR1 is SGDLS and CDR2 is YYNGEE. This CDR3 has 12 amino acids. The CDR3 loop reads CASSARGNTIYF. In DNA, the CDR3 is TGTGCCAGCAGCGCGAGAGGAAACACCATATATTTT.

J is TRBJ2-5 and V is TRBV7-9, with a weak D call TRBD2 (6 bases). This CDR3 spans 15 amino acids. The germline V and J ends were trimmed by 5 bases and 8 bases, with 21 bases remaining between them. From germline, CDR1 is SEHNR and CDR2 FQNEAQ (reference sequence). CDR3 coding DNA: TGTGCCAGCAGCCTTACCCGGAGGGCCGTGGAAACCCAGTACTTC. Translation: CASSLTRRAVETQYF.

In regard to this clone: Its ends do not fully match the called genes, so a read error is possible. V gene TRBV7-7 combines with J gene TRBJ2-7; 8 bases line up with TRBD1. The CDR3 contains 15 residues. Germline V lookup: CDR1 SSHAT, CDR2 FNYEAQ (reference sequence). The CDR3 sequence: CASSLATGDLYEQYF. Here the CDR3 DNA reads TGTGCTAGCAGCTTAGCGACAGGGGACCTTTACGAGCAGTACTTC.

The chain carries TRBV6-5 and TRBJ2-1; D is ambiguous. The CDR3 sequence is 13 residues long. The germline V gene encodes CDR1 MNHEY and CDR2 SVGAGI. Trimming pared 2 bases from V and 10 bases from J, leaving 12 bases between. Here the CDR3 reads CASSYNGGREQFF. The CDR3, as DNA: TGTGCCAGCAGTTACAACGGCGGTCGGGAGCAGTTCTTC.

This chain links TRBV27 with TRBJ1-2; TRBD1 is a possible D gene (6 bases). This CDR3 region has 13 residues. The germline V gene encodes CDR1 MNHEY and CDR2 SMNVEV (reference sequence). Deletions cut 5 bases from V and 6 bases from J, with 13 bases between. The CDR3: CASSPLDSNGYTF. The CDR3 region has the DNA TGTGCCAGCAGTCCCCTGGACAGCAATGGCTACACCTTC.

CDR3 residues: CASSYGGGFTEAFF. The CDR3 DNA is TGTGCCAGCAGTTACGGAGGGGGCTTTACTGAAGCTTTCTTT. J is TRBJ1-1 and V is TRBV6-5; 7 bases line up with TRBD1. The CDR3 loop spans 14 amino acids. Trimming removed 2 bases from V and 5 bases from J; junction bases left unmatched: 5. CDR1 is MNHEY and CDR2 is SVGAGI in the germline V gene.

The chain combines TRBV15 with TRBJ1-1; perhaps TRBD1 as D (6 bases). Germline V gives CDR1 LNHNV, CDR2 YYDKDF (reference sequence). Trimming left V 10 bases short and J 0 bases short, with 12 bases between. This CDR3 has 13 residues. CDR3 residues: CAIDTGMNTEAFF. DNA of the CDR3: TGTGCCATCGATACAGGGATGAACACTGAAGCTTTCTTT.

The chain links TRBV10-3 to TRBJ1-3; perhaps TRBD1 as D (6 bases). The germline V gene has CDR1 ENHRY and CDR2 SYGVKD. Trimming took off 0 bases at V and 2 bases at J, with 11 bases between the two ends. The CDR3 covers 16 residues. As DNA, the CDR3 is TGTGCCATCAGTGAGTCGCAGGGGTTCGCTGGAAACACCATATATTTT. This encodes CAISESQGFAGNTIYF.

This clone was observed a few times. The chain carries TRBV27 and TRBJ1-1; 7 bases match TRBD1. Per the germline V gene, CDR1 is MNHEY and CDR2 is SMNVEV (reference sequence). The length of the CDR3 is 15 residues. Trimming took 4 bases from V and 2 from J; bases not matched to a gene: 7. DNA of the CDR3: TGTGCCAGCAGTTCGCGGGGACAGAGAAACACTGAAGCTTTCTTT. Its translation: CASSSRGQRNTEAFF.

The table lists this clone with a few counts. The V and J genes are TRBV6-1 and TRBJ2-1; D is undetermined. The CDR3 loop spans 13 amino acids. Germline CDR1 MNHNS, CDR2 SASEGT. Trimming removed 0 bases from V and 4 bases from J, with 4 bases in between. CDR3 DNA sequence: TGTGCCAGCAGTGAAGCGGAGTACAATGAGCAGTTCTTC. Protein: CASSEAEYNEQFF.